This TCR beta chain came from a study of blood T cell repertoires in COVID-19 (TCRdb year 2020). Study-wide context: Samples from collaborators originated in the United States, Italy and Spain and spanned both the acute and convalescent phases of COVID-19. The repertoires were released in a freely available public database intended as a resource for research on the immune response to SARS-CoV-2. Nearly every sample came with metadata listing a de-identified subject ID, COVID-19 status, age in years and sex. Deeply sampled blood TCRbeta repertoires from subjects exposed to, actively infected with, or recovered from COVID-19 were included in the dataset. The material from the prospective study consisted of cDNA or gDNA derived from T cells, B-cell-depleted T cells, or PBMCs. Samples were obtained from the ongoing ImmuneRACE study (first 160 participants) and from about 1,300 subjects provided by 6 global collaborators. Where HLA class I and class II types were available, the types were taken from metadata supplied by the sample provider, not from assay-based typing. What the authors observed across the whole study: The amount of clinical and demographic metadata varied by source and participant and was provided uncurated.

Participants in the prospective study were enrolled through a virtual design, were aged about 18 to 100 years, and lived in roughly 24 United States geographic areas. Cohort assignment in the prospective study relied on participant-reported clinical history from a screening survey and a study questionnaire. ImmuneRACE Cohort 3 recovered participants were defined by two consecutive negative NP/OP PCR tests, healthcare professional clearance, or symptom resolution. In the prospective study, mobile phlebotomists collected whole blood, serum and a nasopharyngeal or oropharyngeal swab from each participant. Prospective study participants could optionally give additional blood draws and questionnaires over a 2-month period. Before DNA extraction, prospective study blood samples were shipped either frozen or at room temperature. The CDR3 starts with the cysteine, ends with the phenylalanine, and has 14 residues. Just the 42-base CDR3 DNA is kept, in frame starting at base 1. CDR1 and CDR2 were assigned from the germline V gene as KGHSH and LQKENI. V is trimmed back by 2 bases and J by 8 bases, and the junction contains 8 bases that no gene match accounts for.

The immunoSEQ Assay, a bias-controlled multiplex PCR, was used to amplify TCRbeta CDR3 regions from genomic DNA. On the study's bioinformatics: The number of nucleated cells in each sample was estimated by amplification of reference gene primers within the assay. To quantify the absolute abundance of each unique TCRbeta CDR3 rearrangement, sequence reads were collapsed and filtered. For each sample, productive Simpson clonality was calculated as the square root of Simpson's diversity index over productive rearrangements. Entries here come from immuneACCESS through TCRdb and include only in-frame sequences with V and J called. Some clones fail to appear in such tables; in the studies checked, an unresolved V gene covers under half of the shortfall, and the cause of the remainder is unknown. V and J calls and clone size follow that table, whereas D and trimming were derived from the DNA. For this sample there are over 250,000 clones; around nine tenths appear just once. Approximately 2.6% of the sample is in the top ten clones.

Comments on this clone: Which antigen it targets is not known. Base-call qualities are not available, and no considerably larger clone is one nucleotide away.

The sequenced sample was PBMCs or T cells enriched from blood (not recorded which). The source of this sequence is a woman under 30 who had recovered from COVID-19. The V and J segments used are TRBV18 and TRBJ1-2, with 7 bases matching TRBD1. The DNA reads TGTGCCAGCTCACCAACAGGGGAAGTGGGAGGCTACACCTTC. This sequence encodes CASSPTGEVGGYTF.